The 30 T cell receptor beta chains given below trace back to one sample, sequenced in a study of cytomegalovirus exposure and HLA in healthy donors. Vbeta (60) and Jbeta (13) primers were used in the PCR. Sequencing used immunoSEQ multiplex PCR; TCRdb keeps in-frame clones, though not all of them. Altogether around 120,000 clones are present, around 72% being singletons, with the ten largest covering less than 3.5%. Specimen: PBMCs. The receptors stem from a human donor in good health.

V is TRBV4-2 and J is TRBJ1-1, with 10 bases fitting TRBD1. J gave up 6 bases and V 3 bases, and 4 bases lay outside the gene matches. CDR3 length: 14 amino acids. In germline, CDR1 is LGHNA, CDR2 YNFKEQ. As DNA, the CDR3 is TGTGCCAGCAGCCATAGACAGGGGGCGGCTGAAGCTTTCTTT. Protein product: CASSHRQGAAEAFF.

The chain couples TRBV4-3 to TRBJ2-5; D gene ambiguous. TRBJ2-7 matches the DNA end more closely, so the J call is doubtful. CDR3 length: 14 residues. Germline assignment: CDR1 LGHNA and CDR2 YSLEER. The CDR3: CASSQGVGSYEQYF. The CDR3 nucleotides are TGCGCCAGCAGCCAAGGGGTAGGTAGCTACGAGCAGTACTTC.

The chain links TRBV28 to TRBJ2-7, with D perhaps TRBD2 (5 bases). The V gene lost 5 bases and the J gene lost 5 bases, with 13 bases spanning the gap. This CDR3 has 13 residues. CDR1 and CDR2 (germline): MDHEN, SYDVKM. The DNA of the CDR3 is TGTGCCAGCAGTACCCCGGGGAGCCACGAGCAGTACTTC. This codes for CASSTPGSHEQYF.

The CDR3 DNA reads as TGTGCCAGCAGTGCGGTAAAAGTTCTGAACACTGAAGCTTTCTTT. The encoded protein is CASSAVKVLNTEAFF. The rearrangement links TRBV2 to TRBJ1-1; D is ambiguous. CDR1 and CDR2 from the germline V gene are SNHLY and FYNNEI. The length of the CDR3 is 15 residues. Between the trimmed V and J ends, which lost 4 bases and 0 bases, there was a span of 12 bases. The full variable domain, with the rest looked up from reference TRBV2 and TRBJ1-1, is EPEVTQTPSHQVTQMGQEVILRCVPISNHLYFYWYRQILGQKVEFLVSFYNNEISEKSEIFDDQFSVERPDGSNFTLKIRSTKLEDSAMYFCASSAVKVLNTEAFFGQGTRLTVV.

The chain uses TRBV5-1 and TRBJ2-7; TRBD1 might be the D (5 bases). With 1 base removed from V and 3 bases from J, the gap between germline ends came to 11 bases. Germline loops: CDR1 SGHRS, CDR2 YFSETQ. The CDR3 has 14 amino acids. CDR3 DNA: TGCGCCAGCAGCTTGCAGGGTGATCTCTACGAGCAGTACTTC. Translated: CASSLQGDLYEQYF.

The gene calls are TRBV19 and TRBJ2-3; 11 bases map to TRBD2. CDR1 and CDR2 from the germline V gene are LNHDA and SQIVND (reference sequence). J lost 1 base, V lost 10 bases, and 4 bases had no gene match. The CDR3 covers 14 residues. The CDR3 nucleotides read TGTGCCACCGTAGCGGGAGGGGGCACAGATACGCAGTATTTT. This gives the protein CATVAGGGTDTQYF.

The rearrangement joins TRBV9 to TRBJ1-2; D perhaps matches TRBD1 (5 bases). Germline assignment: CDR1 SGDLS and CDR2 YYNGEE. Trimming shortened V by 4 bases and J by 3 bases, and 13 bases separated the two germline ends. The CDR3 is made up of 14 amino acids. This CDR3 reads CASSRADRDYGYTF. DNA for the CDR3: TGTGCCAGCAGCCGCGCCGACAGAGACTATGGCTACACCTTC.

This clone was seen once. The gene calls are TRBV27 and TRBJ1-5, with D tentatively TRBD1 (5 bases). Per the germline V gene, CDR1 is MNHEY and CDR2 is SMNVEV (reference sequence). CDR3 length equals 15 residues. V was pared by 0 bases and J by 7 bases, with 13 bases between. CDR3 sequence: CASSLSVGGGQPQHF. CDR3 nucleotides: TGTGCCAGCAGTTTATCGGTGGGGGGTGGGCAGCCCCAGCATTTT.

The chain employs TRBV2 and TRBJ2-1, with 10 bases that match TRBD2. The CDR3 length is 11 residues. Looked up from germline, CDR1 is SNHLY and CDR2 is FYNNEI. With 8 bases clipped from V and 10 bases from J, the junction kept 2 bases outside the gene matches. CDR3 protein: CASEGLAEQFF. The CDR3, as DNA: TGTGCCAGCGAGGGACTAGCGGAGCAGTTCTTC.

This sequence joins TRBV6-5 and TRBJ2-1; TRBD2 might be the D (7 bases). V lost 2 bases to trimming and J lost 14 bases, with 13 bases between them. The CDR3 consists of 12 residues. Germline CDR1 reads MNHEY; CDR2 reads SVGAGI. CDR3: CASSYLRGREFF. The CDR3 DNA sequence: TGTGCCAGCAGTTACCTTAGGGGGAGGGAGTTCTTC.

The chain combines TRBV18 with TRBJ1-5; D gene uncertain. CDR3 length: 16 amino acids. V was pared by 0 bases and J by 0 bases, with 9 bases between. Per the germline V gene, CDR1 is KGHSH and CDR2 is LQKENI. CDR3 DNA: TGTGCCAGCTCACCACCCTCACCTAGTAGCAATCAGCCCCAGCATTTT. Amino acid sequence: CASSPPSPSSNQPQHF.

V and J are TRBV7-9 and TRBJ1-3; perhaps TRBD1 as D (5 bases). Trimming cost V 5 bases and J 2 bases, with 10 bases left between them. Germline loops: CDR1 SEHNR, CDR2 FQNEAQ (reference sequence). The CDR3 extends over 14 amino acids. The CDR3 DNA follows: TGTGCCAGCAGCGCTAGGGGTACTGGAAACACCATATATTTT. Translated, it gives CASSARGTGNTIYF.

The CDR3 loop reads CSVATGAEAFF. As DNA, the CDR3 is TGCAGCGTAGCAACAGGAGCTGAAGCTTTCTTT. J is TRBJ1-1 and V is TRBV29-1; possibly TRBD1 for D (5 bases). CDR1 is SQVTM and CDR2 is ANQGSEA in the germline V gene. The CDR3 extends over 11 amino acids. With 6 bases removed from V and 6 bases from J, the gap between germline ends came to 11 bases.

The chain links TRBV5-3 to TRBJ2-7; 15 nucleotides agree with TRBD2. TRBV5-3 is marked as an open reading frame, function uncertain. Trimming removed 0 bases from V and 7 bases from J; junction bases left unmatched: 5. This CDR3 spans 16 amino acids. This CDR3 reads CARSLAGLAGGDEQYF. In DNA form, the CDR3 reads TGTGCCAGAAGCTTGGCCGGACTAGCGGGAGGGGATGAGCAGTACTTC.

The chain joins TRBV4-2 to TRBJ2-3; TRBD2 agrees at 8 bases. There are 17 residues in the CDR3. After removal of 0 bases from V and 2 bases from J, the junction contained 7 bases not matched to a gene. CDR1 and CDR2 from the germline V gene are LGHNA and YNFKEQ. The CDR3 loop reads CASSQDGAGGHTDTQYF. In nucleotides, the CDR3 is TGTGCCAGCAGCCAAGATGGGGCGGGGGGACACACAGATACGCAGTATTTT.

The DNA of the CDR3 is TGTGCCAGCAGCTTAACCGGACAGAGCTACGAGCAGTACTTC. It translates to CASSLTGQSYEQYF. This rearrangement joins TRBV7-2 to TRBJ2-5; D might be TRBD1 (6 bases). The J call may not be correct, given that the DNA end is closer to TRBJ2-7. Germline V gene data show CDR1 as SGHTA and CDR2 as FQGNSA. There are 14 residues in the CDR3.

V and J are TRBV27 and TRBJ2-4; 13 bases are shared with TRBD2. After removal of 3 bases from V and 6 bases from J, the junction contained 5 bases not matched to a gene. This CDR3 is built from 16 residues. The germline CDR1 and CDR2 sequences are MNHEY and SMNVEV (reference sequence). CDR3 nucleotides: TGTGCCAGCAGTTTTACTAGCGGGGGGGCGGTAAACATTCAGTACTTC. Translating it yields CASSFTSGGAVNIQYF.

The chain combines TRBV20-1 with TRBJ2-1; D is undetermined. The V gene's germline CDR1 is DFQATT and CDR2 SNEGSKA (reference sequence). This CDR3 spans 11 amino acids. With 0 bases removed from V and 10 bases from J, the gap between germline ends came to 7 bases. The CDR3 sequence: CSARDIPEQFF. CDR3 coding DNA: TGCAGTGCTAGAGATATCCCCGAGCAGTTCTTC.

Regarding this clone: Germline and junction disagree at one end, which may indicate a read error. The chain has TRBV19 and TRBJ2-7; D remains ambiguous. This CDR3 has 11 residues. CDR1 and CDR2 (germline): LNHDA, SQIVND (reference sequence). CDR3 region: CATGVQYGQYF. The DNA of the CDR3 is TGTGCCACCGGCGTACAGTACGGGCAGTACTTC. The full variable domain, in which reference TRBV19 and TRBJ2-7 provide the parts outside the CDR3, is DGGITQSPKYLFRKEGQNVTLSCEQNLNHDAMYWYRQDPGQGLRLIYYSQIVNDFQKGDIAEGYSVSREKKESFPLTVTSAQKNPTAFYLCATGVQYGQYFGPGTRLTVT.

The J gene is TRBJ1-2, the V gene TRBV6-1, with D possibly matching TRBD1 (5 bases). CDR3 length equals 15 residues. Germline-derived CDR1 and CDR2 are MNHNS and SASEGT. V dropped 0 bases and J dropped 2 bases, with 10 bases sitting between them. The CDR3 DNA sequence: TGTGCCAGCAGTGAAGCGCTGGCAGGGAACTATGGCTACACCTTC. Its translation: CASSEALAGNYGYTF.

The chain links TRBV4-1 to TRBJ1-5; no reliable D call. CDR3 size: 15 residues. V lost 0 bases, J lost 2 bases, and 8 bases lay in between. CDR1 is MGHRA and CDR2 is YSYEKL in the germline V gene. The CDR3 here is CASSQESGGNQPQHF. DNA of the CDR3: TGCGCCAGCAGCCAAGAGTCGGGTGGCAATCAGCCCCAGCATTTT.

The gene calls are TRBV5-6 and TRBJ2-7; TRBD2 matches at 13 bases. Trimming took 2 bases from V and 0 from J; bases not matched to a gene: 2. The CDR3 is made up of 16 amino acids. Germline assignment: CDR1 SGHDT and CDR2 YYEEEE. CDR3: CASSFWTSGSSYEQYF. The DNA of the CDR3 is TGTGCCAGCAGCTTCTGGACTAGCGGGAGCTCCTACGAGCAGTACTTC.

This clone was seen more than once but under ten times. Here the CDR3 DNA reads TGCAGCGTTGCGGGTCTGGAGGGAGGAGAGTATGGCTACACCTTC. Protein: CSVAGLEGGEYGYTF. The rearrangement joins TRBV29-1 to TRBJ1-2; no firm D call. The V end was cut by 4 bases, the J end by 5 bases, with 20 bases between. The CDR3 spans 15 residues. The germline V gene encodes CDR1 SQVTM and CDR2 ANQGSEA.

This clone was seen a single time. The rearrangement links TRBV28 to TRBJ1-6, with D possibly matching TRBD1 (6 bases). The germline V gene encodes CDR1 MDHEN and CDR2 SYDVKM. Trimming shortened V by 6 bases and J by 0 bases, and 18 bases separated the two germline ends. This CDR3 is 18 amino acids long. CDR3 in amino acids: CASRSPSLQGSYNSPLHF. As DNA, the CDR3 is TGTGCCAGCAGGAGCCCTAGCTTACAGGGCTCCTATAATTCACCCCTCCACTTT.

The V gene is TRBV29-1, the J gene TRBJ2-4, with D unclear. The CDR3 extends over 15 amino acids. Trimming cost V 0 bases and J 0 bases, with 9 bases left between them. Germline V gene sequence: CDR1 SQVTM, CDR2 ANQGSEA. The CDR3 nucleotides are TGCAGCGTTGAAGAAAGCAGGATAGCCAAAAACATTCAGTACTTC. Translated, it gives CSVEESRIAKNIQYF.

This chain connects TRBV6-5 to TRBJ1-1; 9 bases fit TRBD1. With V trimmed by 5 bases and J by 5 bases, 9 bases remained unmatched. CDR3 length equals 15 residues. The germline gives CDR1 MNHEY, CDR2 SVGAGI. CDR3 sequence (DNA): TGTGCCAGCAGTACACCAACAGGGGGCCGGACTGAAGCTTTCTTT. Amino acids: CASSTPTGGRTEAFF.

The chain combines TRBV5-1 with TRBJ1-5; TRBD1 matches 11 bases. CDR1 and CDR2 from the germline V gene are SGHRS and YFSETQ. V was clipped by 0 bases and J by 2 bases; unmatched bases: 19. The CDR3 is 22 amino acids. The CDR3 region has the DNA TGCGCCAGCAGCTTGGGCCCTCTCATTGGGGACAGGGGGGTAAGTGGCAATCAGCCCCAGCATTTT. Translated: CASSLGPLIGDRGVSGNQPQHF.

The V and J genes are TRBV28 and TRBJ1-4; D unresolved. CDR1 and CDR2 from the germline V gene are MDHEN and SYDVKM. The length of the CDR3 is 19 residues. V shed 5 bases and J shed 0 bases, with 22 bases lying between them. For the CDR3, the DNA is TGTGCCAGCAGTGTTAGCCTTCTAAGCTCAAGGCCAACTAATGAAAAACTGTTTTTT. This codes for CASSVSLLSSRPTNEKLFF. Filled out from reference TRBV28 and TRBJ1-4, the complete variable domain reads DVKVTQSSRYLVKRTGEKVFLECVQDMDHENMFWYRQDPGLGLRLIYFSYDVKMKEKGDIPEGYSVSREKKERFSLILESASTNQTSMYLCASSVSLLSSRPTNEKLFFGSGTQLSVL.

The J gene is TRBJ2-1, the V gene TRBV10-3; the D gene is possibly TRBD2 (5 bases). Between the trimmed V and J ends, which lost 3 bases and 4 bases, there was a span of 16 bases. The CDR3 length is 16 residues. Germline values: CDR1 ENHRY, CDR2 SYGVKD. The CDR3 sequence: CAISDPRSGEYNEQFF. The CDR3 DNA follows: TGTGCCATCAGTGACCCGAGGAGCGGAGAGTACAATGAGCAGTTCTTC.

V usage is TRBV5-4 and J usage is TRBJ2-1, with 9 nucleotides matching TRBD2. The V and J ends lost 7 bases and 10 bases, in that order; junction bases with no gene match: 3. Germline V gene data show CDR1 as SGHNT and CDR2 as YYREEE (reference sequence). This CDR3 is built from 11 residues. In DNA form, the CDR3 reads TGTGCCAGCGCGGGGGGGGCGGAGCAGTTCTTC. Translation: CASAGGAEQFF.